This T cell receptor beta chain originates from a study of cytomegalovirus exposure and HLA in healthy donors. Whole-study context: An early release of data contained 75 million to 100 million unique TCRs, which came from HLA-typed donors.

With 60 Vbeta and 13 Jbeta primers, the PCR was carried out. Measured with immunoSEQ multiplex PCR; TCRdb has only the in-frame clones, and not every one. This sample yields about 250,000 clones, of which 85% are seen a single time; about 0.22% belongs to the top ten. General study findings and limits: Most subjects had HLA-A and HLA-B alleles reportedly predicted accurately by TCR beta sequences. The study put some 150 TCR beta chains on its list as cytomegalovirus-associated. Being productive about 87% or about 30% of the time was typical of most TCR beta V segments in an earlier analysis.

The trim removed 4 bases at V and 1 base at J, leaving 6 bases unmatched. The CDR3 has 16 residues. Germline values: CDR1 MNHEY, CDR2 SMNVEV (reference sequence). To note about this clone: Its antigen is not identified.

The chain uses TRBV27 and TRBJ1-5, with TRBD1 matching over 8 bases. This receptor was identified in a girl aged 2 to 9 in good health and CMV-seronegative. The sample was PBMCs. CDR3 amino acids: CASSSTGGRSNQPQHF. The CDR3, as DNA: TGTGCCAGCAGTTCCACAGGGGGAAGGAGCAATCAGCCCCAGCATTTT.